A selection of T cell receptor beta chains follows, all from one sample in a study of blood T cell repertoires in COVID-19. Here immunoSEQ multiplex PCR was the method, and the copy in TCRdb shows in-frame clones only, minus some. The sample yields some 190,000 clones, approximately 85% seen once. Source material: peripheral blood. Source of these receptors: a woman between 70 and 85 years old with active or convalescent COVID-19. The CDR3 runs from the conserved cysteine through the conserved F or W. A D gene is named only where the DNA matches it firmly. Size is omitted from some rows. Given values are once, few, many or a class for expanded clones.

J gene	V gene	CDR3 length	D gene	clone size	CDR3 DNA	CDR3 protein
TRBJ2-7	TRBV27	16	TRBD2	-	TGTGCCAGCAGTTTATCGGGCGGGAGGGTCCCCTACGAGCAGTACTTC	CASSLSGGRVPYEQYF
TRBJ2-1	TRBV7-6	15	TRBD2	-	TGTGCCAGCAGCTCGACCGTAGCGGGAGCCAATGAGCAGTTCTTC	CASSSTVAGANEQFF
TRBJ1-5	TRBV7-3	17	TRBD1	-	TGTGCCAGCAGCTTAGGTGACAGGGTACGCCTCAATCAGCCCCAGCATTTT	CASSLGDRVRLNQPQHF
TRBJ2-1	TRBV11-2	17	TRBD2	-	TGTGCCAGCAGCCCCTTTCGACTAGCGAGCTCCTACAATGAGCAGTTCTTC	CASSPFRLASSYNEQFF
TRBJ2-2	TRBV9	18	TRBD2	-	TGTGCCAGCAGCGCCCCCCCGGGGGGGAATGTAGGCACCGGGGAGCTGTTTTTT	CASSAPPGGNVGTGELFF
TRBJ2-7	TRBV2	15	-	-	TGTGCCAGCAGTGTGTGGACAGAGATCTCCTACGAGCAGTACTTC	CASSVWTEISYEQYF
TRBJ2-3	TRBV5-1	16	TRBD2	-	TGCGCCAGCAGCTTCACCGGGACTAGCGGGTCAGATACGCAGTATTTT	CASSFTGTSGSDTQYF
TRBJ1-1	TRBV28	13	-	-	TGTGCCAGCAGTTTAGGGGGGGTAACTGAAGCTTTCTTT	CASSLGGVTEAFF
TRBJ1-2	TRBV6-5	12	-	few	TGTGCCAGCAGCCCGGACAGATATGGCTACACCTTC	CASSPDRYGYTF
TRBJ2-3	TRBV5-1	16	-	-	TGCGCCAGCAGCTTGGGTTCGTCAGAAGACACAGATACGCAGTATTTT	CASSLGSSEDTDTQYF
TRBJ2-3	TRBV11-1	14	-	-	TGTGCCAGCAGCCTAGAGCCCCTCGGAGATACGCAGTATTTT	CASSLEPLGDTQYF
TRBJ2-7	TRBV6-1	16	TRBD1	-	TGTGCCAGCAGTGAAGCACCTAACAGGGGGGTCTACGAGCAGTACTTC	CASSEAPNRGVYEQYF
TRBJ2-5	TRBV11-1	15	TRBD2	-	TGTGCCAGCAGCCGACTAGCGGGAGGGCCAGAGACCCAGTACTTC	CASSRLAGGPETQYF
TRBJ2-7	TRBV21-1	23	-	-	TGTGCCAGCAGCACCAAATGGGGATACCGGACTAGCGGGAGGGCCTTGAGCTCCTACGAGCAGTACTTC	CASSTKWGYRTSGRALSSYEQYF
TRBJ1-2	TRBV27	15	TRBD1	-	TGTGCCAGCCGATCCCCCCTCAGGGGGACCTATGGCTACACCTTC	CASRSPLRGTYGYTF
TRBJ1-4	TRBV7-2	14	-	-	TGTGCCAGCAGCTTCAGTGGTTGGGAGGAAAAACTGTTTTTT	CASSFSGWEEKLFF
TRBJ1-4	TRBV29-1	13	-	-	TGCAGCGTTGATCGGCGGATTAATGAAAAACTGTTTTTT	CSVDRRINEKLFF
TRBJ1-2	TRBV28	14	-	-	TGTGCCAGCAGTTTTCTCTCTCTGGGGCGTGGCTACACCTTC	CASSFLSLGRGYTF
TRBJ2-2	TRBV5-1	15	-	-	TGCGCCAGCAGCTTGGATGTCGCGAACACCGGGGAGCTGTTTTTT	CASSLDVANTGELFF
TRBJ2-7	TRBV7-2	14	-	-	TGTGCCAGCAGCTTAGGGGTCAGACTCTACGAGCAGTACTTC	CASSLGVRLYEQYF
TRBJ1-4	TRBV5-1	15	-	-	TGCGCCAGCAGCTTTACCCAGGCAACTAATGAAAAACTGTTTTTT	CASSFTQATNEKLFF
TRBJ1-6	TRBV7-6	13	TRBD1	-	TGTGCCAGCAAAGAAACAGGGGTTTCACCCCTCCACTTT	CASKETGVSPLHF